A selection of T cell receptor beta chains follows, all from one sample in a study of blood T cell repertoires in COVID-19. TCRdb keeps only in-frame clones here, not all; method: immunoSEQ multiplex PCR. The data contain 250,000 to 300,000 clones, approximately 85% of them singletons. Source material: peripheral blood. These receptor sequences come from a woman in her 70s with acute or convalescent COVID-19. The CDR3 runs from the conserved cysteine through the conserved F or W. A D gene is named only where the DNA matches it firmly. The size field is filled for only some rows; it gives once, few, many or a size class.

d_call: TRBD2; j_call: TRBJ2-5; v_call: TRBV11-2; clone_size: .; cdr3_nt: TGTGCCAGCAGCCCTGGACTAGCTACCTTCGAGACCCAGTACTTC; cdr3_aa: CASSPGLATFETQYF
d_call: TRBD2; j_call: TRBJ2-1; v_call: TRBV6-5; clone_size: .; cdr3_nt: TGTGCCAGCAGTCTCGGACTAGCTAGGAATGAGCAGTTCTTC; cdr3_aa: CASSLGLARNEQFF
d_call: .; j_call: TRBJ2-3; v_call: TRBV9; clone_size: .; cdr3_nt: TGTGCCAGCAGCGTTAGTCTAGTTGCAGATACGCAGTATTTT; cdr3_aa: CASSVSLVADTQYF
d_call: .; j_call: TRBJ1-1; v_call: TRBV10-1; clone_size: .; cdr3_nt: TGCGCCAGCAGCCGGTCCTTGAACACTGAAGCTTTCTTT; cdr3_aa: CASSRSLNTEAFF
d_call: TRBD1; j_call: TRBJ1-3; v_call: TRBV3-1/TRBV3-2; clone_size: .; cdr3_nt: TGTGCCAGCAGCCAACAGGGGGTCAACACCATATATTTT; cdr3_aa: CASSQQGVNTIYF
d_call: TRBD1; j_call: TRBJ1-2; v_call: TRBV29-1; clone_size: .; cdr3_nt: TGCAGCGCCGGGGACAGGGGGCTAGGCTACACCTTC; cdr3_aa: CSAGDRGLGYTF
d_call: TRBD2; j_call: TRBJ2-1; v_call: TRBV30; clone_size: .; cdr3_nt: TGTGCCTGGAGTGGTCGTGGGACTAGCGGGGGGAACACTCCTGGGCATGAGCAGTTCTTC; cdr3_aa: CAWSGRGTSGGNTPGHEQFF
d_call: TRBD1; j_call: TRBJ2-7; v_call: TRBV18; clone_size: .; cdr3_nt: TGTGCCAGCTCGCTGGAGACAGGGGGCTACGAGCAGTACTTC; cdr3_aa: CASSLETGGYEQYF
d_call: .; j_call: TRBJ2-7; v_call: TRBV11-2; clone_size: few; cdr3_nt: TGTGCCAGCAGCTCCGCCTACGAGCAGTACTTC; cdr3_aa: CASSSAYEQYF
d_call: .; j_call: TRBJ1-2; v_call: TRBV5-1; clone_size: .; cdr3_nt: TGCGCCAGCAGCTTGGGGAAGACAGGCCCCTCTGGCTACACCTTC; cdr3_aa: CASSLGKTGPSGYTF
d_call: .; j_call: TRBJ2-2; v_call: TRBV19; clone_size: .; cdr3_nt: TGTGCCAGTAGGGTCGCGGGCGGGCTGAACACCGGGGAGCTGTTTTTT; cdr3_aa: CASRVAGGLNTGELFF
d_call: .; j_call: TRBJ1-2; v_call: TRBV27; clone_size: few; cdr3_nt: TGTGCCAGCAGTTTAAATTCGGGTATCGGCTACACCTTC; cdr3_aa: CASSLNSGIGYTF
d_call: TRBD1; j_call: TRBJ1-2; v_call: TRBV7-9; clone_size: .; cdr3_nt: TGTGCCAGCAGCCGACAACGACAGGGGTCGGGTGGCTACACCTTC; cdr3_aa: CASSRQRQGSGGYTF
d_call: .; j_call: TRBJ2-3; v_call: TRBV11-3; clone_size: .; cdr3_nt: TGTGCCAGCAGCTACGACAGGTGGGCAGATACGCAGTATTTT; cdr3_aa: CASSYDRWADTQYF
d_call: .; j_call: TRBJ2-4; v_call: TRBV19; clone_size: .; cdr3_nt: TGTGCCAGTAGTATCGGGTCTCAGGGAGGCAAAAACATTCAGTACTTC; cdr3_aa: CASSIGSQGGKNIQYF
d_call: .; j_call: TRBJ1-2; v_call: TRBV19; clone_size: .; cdr3_nt: TGTGCCAGTAGTGGGACGGGGACTGCGGCCTATGGCTACACCTTC; cdr3_aa: CASSGTGTAAYGYTF
d_call: TRBD1; j_call: TRBJ1-1; v_call: TRBV15; clone_size: .; cdr3_nt: TGTGCCACCAGCCCAGGTTGGACAGGGGGCGCCGACACTGAAGCTTTCTTT; cdr3_aa: CATSPGWTGGADTEAFF
d_call: .; j_call: TRBJ1-1; v_call: TRBV29-1; clone_size: .; cdr3_nt: TGCAGCGGTTCTACAGGGAAGGCTGAAGCTTTCTTT; cdr3_aa: CSGSTGKAEAFF
d_call: .; j_call: TRBJ1-1; v_call: TRBV19; clone_size: .; cdr3_nt: TGTGCCAGTAGTATTCGTTCAACAGAGACATACACTGAAGCTTTCTTT; cdr3_aa: CASSIRSTETYTEAFF
d_call: .; j_call: TRBJ2-3; v_call: TRBV5-1; clone_size: .; cdr3_nt: TGCGCCAGCACCCCCGCTCAGGGGACAGATACGCAGTATTTT; cdr3_aa: CASTPAQGTDTQYF
d_call: TRBD1; j_call: TRBJ1-2; v_call: TRBV24-1; clone_size: .; cdr3_nt: TGTGCCACCAGTGATTTGGGCAGGGGGGGCTACACCTTC; cdr3_aa: CATSDLGRGGYTF
d_call: .; j_call: TRBJ1-1; v_call: TRBV14; clone_size: .; cdr3_nt: TGTGCCAGCAGCCGTCTCGGGACATTGACTGAAGCTTTCTTT; cdr3_aa: CASSRLGTLTEAFF
d_call: .; j_call: TRBJ2-5; v_call: TRBV5-4; clone_size: once; cdr3_nt: TGTGCCAGCAGCACCACCCAGCGGCCCCAAGAGACCCAGTACTTC; cdr3_aa: CASSTTQRPQETQYF
d_call: .; j_call: TRBJ2-2; v_call: TRBV9; clone_size: .; cdr3_nt: TGTGCCAGCAGCGTCGGGGGGCTTACCACCGGGGAGCTGTTTTTT; cdr3_aa: CASSVGGLTTGELFF
d_call: TRBD1; j_call: TRBJ2-7; v_call: TRBV5-6; clone_size: .; cdr3_nt: TGTGCCAGCAGCCCTGGGACAGGCGGATACGAGCAGTACTTC; cdr3_aa: CASSPGTGGYEQYF
d_call: .; j_call: TRBJ2-1; v_call: TRBV2; clone_size: once; cdr3_nt: TGTGCCAGCAGTGAGTGGCTTATAAGCTCCTACAATGAGCAGTTCTTC; cdr3_aa: CASSEWLISSYNEQFF
d_call: TRBD2; j_call: TRBJ2-3; v_call: TRBV5-6; clone_size: .; cdr3_nt: TGTGCCAGCAGCCGGGGACTAGGAGACACGCAGTATTTT; cdr3_aa: CASSRGLGDTQYF
d_call: TRBD2; j_call: TRBJ2-1; v_call: TRBV5-6; clone_size: .; cdr3_nt: TGTGCCAGCAGCTTACGACTAGCGGGGGGCAGGTACAATGAGCAGTTCTTC; cdr3_aa: CASSLRLAGGRYNEQFF
d_call: TRBD1; j_call: TRBJ1-2; v_call: TRBV5-1; clone_size: .; cdr3_nt: TGCGCCAGCAGCTCCTGGACAGGGACAACGTATGGCTACACCTTC; cdr3_aa: CASSSWTGTTYGYTF
d_call: .; j_call: TRBJ2-7; v_call: TRBV27; clone_size: .; cdr3_nt: TGTGCCAGCAGTGTCAGGCAGGGCTACGAGCAGTACTTC; cdr3_aa: CASSVRQGYEQYF
d_call: TRBD1; j_call: TRBJ2-5; v_call: TRBV18; clone_size: .; cdr3_nt: TGTGCCAGCTCACCGACAGGGTCCGTAGAGACCCAGTACTTC; cdr3_aa: CASSPTGSVETQYF
d_call: TRBD1; j_call: TRBJ1-1; v_call: TRBV4-1; clone_size: few; cdr3_nt: TGCGCCAGCAGCCGGGGACAGGGGGCGGGCACTGAAGCTTTCTTT; cdr3_aa: CASSRGQGAGTEAFF
d_call: .; j_call: TRBJ2-5; v_call: TRBV5-1; clone_size: .; cdr3_nt: TGCGCCAGCAGCTTGGCGATCGGAGGGGCCCTCCAAGAGACCCAGTACTTC; cdr3_aa: CASSLAIGGALQETQYF
d_call: TRBD2; j_call: TRBJ2-3; v_call: TRBV2; clone_size: .; cdr3_nt: TGTGCCAGCAATCGGGTAGCGGGGGGGACACATACGCAGTATTTT; cdr3_aa: CASNRVAGGTHTQYF
d_call: .; j_call: TRBJ1-5; v_call: TRBV6-5; clone_size: .; cdr3_nt: TGTGCCAGCAGTATGGGACACCCTAGCAATCAGCCCCAGCATTTT; cdr3_aa: CASSMGHPSNQPQHF
d_call: .; j_call: TRBJ2-1; v_call: TRBV9; clone_size: .; cdr3_nt: TGTGCCAGCAGCCACCGTCAAGGGGATTTCGCCTACAATGAGCAGTTCTTC; cdr3_aa: CASSHRQGDFAYNEQFF
d_call: .; j_call: TRBJ1-1; v_call: TRBV18; clone_size: .; cdr3_nt: TGTGCCAGCTCACCATCATTGCGGGGTTACGAGAACACTGAAGCTTTCTTT; cdr3_aa: CASSPSLRGYENTEAFF
d_call: TRBD1; j_call: TRBJ1-2; v_call: TRBV18; clone_size: .; cdr3_nt: TGTGCCAGCTCACCTCCCGCCGGGACAGCCTATGGCTACACCTTC; cdr3_aa: CASSPPAGTAYGYTF
d_call: TRBD2; j_call: TRBJ2-1; v_call: TRBV5-1; clone_size: .; cdr3_nt: TGCGCCAGCAGCTTGCAGGGACTAGCGGAAAATGAGCAGTTCTTC; cdr3_aa: CASSLQGLAENEQFF
d_call: .; j_call: TRBJ2-2; v_call: TRBV2; clone_size: .; cdr3_nt: TGTGCCAGCAGAACAGGAGCCACCGGGGAGCTGTTTTTT; cdr3_aa: CASRTGATGELFF
d_call: .; j_call: TRBJ1-1; v_call: TRBV5-6; clone_size: .; cdr3_nt: TGTGCCAGCAGCTTGTCACCCAGCACTGAAGCTTTCTTT; cdr3_aa: CASSLSPSTEAFF
d_call: TRBD1; j_call: TRBJ1-1; v_call: TRBV20-1; clone_size: few; cdr3_nt: TGCAGTGCTAGTGTCCATCCAGGGGGCCTTACTGAAGCTTTCTTT; cdr3_aa: CSASVHPGGLTEAFF
d_call: TRBD1; j_call: TRBJ2-5; v_call: TRBV6-5; clone_size: few; cdr3_nt: TGTGCCAGCAGACGACAGGGTAGGGGGCAAGAGACCCAGTACTTC; cdr3_aa: CASRRQGRGQETQYF
d_call: .; j_call: TRBJ1-6; v_call: TRBV3-1/TRBV3-2; clone_size: .; cdr3_nt: TGTGCCAGCAGCCAGACGACACCCTCAGGTTCACCCCTCCACTTT; cdr3_aa: CASSQTTPSGSPLHF
d_call: TRBD2; j_call: TRBJ2-1; v_call: TRBV7-8; clone_size: .; cdr3_nt: TGTGCCAGCAGCATGCTAGCGGGGGGGCTGGGGAATGAGCAGTTCTTC; cdr3_aa: CASSMLAGGLGNEQFF